This T cell receptor beta chain was retrieved from a study of blood T cell repertoires in COVID-19. Trimming shortened V by 2 bases and J by 1 base, and 15 bases separated the two germline ends. The germline CDR1 and CDR2 sequences are MGHRA and YSYEKL. The CDR3 length is 18 residues. Libraries were prepared by immunoSEQ multiplex PCR; TCRdb keeps only in-frame clonotypes and omits some of them. This sample has about 68,000 clones, with approximately 89% found just once. The source material was peripheral blood. The origin of this receptor is a human donor in a cohort sampled during active COVID-19. The V gene is TRBV4-1, the J gene TRBJ1-6; D is perhaps TRBD1 (5 bases). Written as DNA, the CDR3 is TGCGCCAGCAGCCAAATACTGGGGGGGTTTTCCTATAATTCACCCCTCCACTTT. It encodes CASSQILGGFSYNSPLHF.